Below are 24 T cell receptor beta chains sequenced from a single sample in a study of T-cell memory formation after mild COVID-19. MiXCR was run by TCRdb on the 5' RACE reads, yielding one entry per CDR3 protein. The data hold 49,000 or so distinct CDR3 sequences, with around 7.2% observed a single time. Sequences were obtained from PBMCs or a T cell subset sorted from them (not recorded which). These receptors came from a man younger than 35 who had mild COVID-19 (a few samples of this study predate the infection). Cell type and time point are not known.

This clonotype was picked up many times. The rearrangement uses TRBV5-1 and TRBJ2-3; 8 nucleotides align to TRBD1. Germline trimming cut 5 bases from V and 6 bases from J; bases unmatched to any gene: 14. The CDR3 has 16 amino acids. Looked up from germline, CDR1 is SGHRS and CDR2 is YFSETQ. The CDR3 is CASRGVRTGPLDTQYF. DNA of the CDR3: TGCGCCAGCAGGGGAGTCCGGACAGGGCCATTGGATACGCAGTATTTT.

This clonotype showed up just a few times. The rearrangement joins TRBV5-5 to TRBJ2-7; perhaps TRBD2 as D (5 bases). V was shortened by 4 bases and J by 3 bases, with 11 bases between the two germline ends. CDR3 length equals 13 residues. Germline V CDR1 and CDR2: SGHKS, YYEKEE (reference sequence). The CDR3 bases are TGTGCCAGCAGCCTCTACACTAGCTACGAGCAGTACTTC. Translated: CASSLYTSYEQYF.

This clonotype was detected a few times. The chain recombines TRBV5-1 with TRBJ2-5; D is uncertain. The germline V and J ends were trimmed by 5 bases and 4 bases, with 12 bases remaining between them. The CDR3 is 13 residues long. CDR1 is SGHRS and CDR2 is YFSETQ in the germline V gene. The CDR3 reads CASRLGFGETQYF. DNA of the CDR3: TGCGCCAGCAGACTGGGGTTCGGAGAGACCCAGTACTTC.

The sample holds a few counts of this clonotype. V and J are TRBV19 and TRBJ2-3; weak D call: TRBD2 (7 bases). V was cut by 10 bases and J by 5 bases, with 19 bases left in between. The CDR3 has 14 amino acids. Germline V lookup: CDR1 LNHDA, CDR2 SQIVND (reference sequence). CDR3: CATQRGGPGDTQYF. The CDR3, as DNA: TGTGCCACTCAAAGGGGGGGCCCGGGAGATACGCAGTATTTT.

CDR3 nucleotide sequence: TGTGCCAGCAGCCCTCAAAACACCGGGGAGCTGTTTTTT. This sequence encodes CASSPQNTGELFF. The chain joins TRBV7-2 to TRBJ2-2; the D is unclear. The V end lost 5 bases, the J end lost 2 bases, and 6 bases lay between the germline ends. In germline, CDR1 is SGHTA, CDR2 FQGNSA. This CDR3 region has 13 residues.

This clonotype was detected a few times. The chain combines TRBV7-9 with TRBJ1-4; 10 nucleotides match TRBD1. The germline CDR1 and CDR2 sequences are SEHNR and FQNEAQ (reference sequence). The CDR3 consists of 14 residues. J gave up 7 bases and V 5 bases, and 4 bases lay outside the gene matches. The CDR3 bases are TGTGCCAGCAGCCAGACAGGGGGCGTTGAAAAACTGTTTTTT. Translating it yields CASSQTGGVEKLFF.

The V gene is TRBV7-2, the J gene TRBJ2-2, with D hard to call. The length of the CDR3 is 15 residues. Trimming stripped 2 bases from V and 0 bases from J, with 7 bases between. The germline gives CDR1 SGHTA, CDR2 FQGNSA. CDR3 sequence (DNA): TGTGCCAGCAGCTTATTACAGACGAACACCGGGGAGCTGTTTTTT. Its protein is CASSLLQTNTGELFF.

This clonotype came up a few times. V is TRBV6-6 and J is TRBJ1-2, with TRBD1 matching 9 bases. This CDR3 has 16 amino acids. V shed 6 bases and J 1 base; nucleotides not matched to a gene: 9. Germline CDR1 and CDR2: MNHNY and SVGAGI (reference sequence). Here the CDR3 reads CASRPPGQGLNYGYTF. The CDR3 DNA reads TGTGCCAGCAGACCGCCGGGACAGGGCCTTAACTATGGCTACACCTTC.

This clonotype appeared a few times. V and J are TRBV7-2 and TRBJ2-4, with D uncertain. V lost 5 bases to trimming and J lost 0 bases, with 14 bases between them. CDR3 length: 16 residues. Germline CDR1 reads SGHTA; CDR2 reads FQGNSA. As DNA, the CDR3 is TGTGCCAGCAGCCGCAATTTCGGATTAGCCAAAAACATTCAGTACTTC. It encodes CASSRNFGLAKNIQYF. Complete variable domain (other parts from reference TRBV7-2 and TRBJ2-4): GAGVSQSPSNKVTEKGKDVELRCDPISGHTALYWYRQSLGQGLEFLIYFQGNSAPDKSGLPSDRFSAERTGGSVSTLTIQRTQQEDSAVYLCASSRNFGLAKNIQYFGAGTRLSVL.

This clonotype has a handful of counts. J is TRBJ2-5 and V is TRBV6-2 or TRBV6-3; D assignment may be TRBD1 or TRBD2 (5 bases each). The germline V gene has CDR1 MNHEY and CDR2 SVGEGT. This CDR3 has 14 residues. V lost 3 bases to trimming and J lost 5 bases, with 13 bases between them. The CDR3 nucleotides are TGTGCCAGCAGTTATAACGGGGCAGGGGAGACCCAGTACTTC. Translating it yields CASSYNGAGETQYF.

The V and J genes are TRBV6-1 and TRBJ2-2, with D possibly matching TRBD1 (7 bases). Per germline, CDR1 MNHNS and CDR2 SASEGT. The CDR3 contains 17 residues. V lost 5 bases, J lost 4 bases, and 20 bases lay in between. This chain's CDR3 is CASSQGPWQGGTGELFF. The CDR3 DNA reads as TGTGCCAGCAGTCAAGGGCCTTGGCAGGGGGGCACCGGGGAGCTGTTTTTT.

This clonotype was seen many times. The junction departs from the called germline gene at one end, perhaps through a read error. The V gene is TRBV20-1, the J gene TRBJ2-3; 11 bases align to TRBD2. Germline loops: CDR1 DFQATT, CDR2 SNEGSKA (reference sequence). This CDR3 has 12 residues. DNA for the CDR3: TGCAGTGCTAGATTTACTAGCGGGGGTATTCATTTT. Its protein is CSARFTSGGIHF.

This clonotype was recorded many times. The chain joins TRBV4-3 to TRBJ1-1; maybe TRBD1 (5 bases). With 0 bases removed from V and 3 bases from J, the gap between germline ends came to 11 bases. The CDR3 is made up of 15 amino acids. CDR1 is LGHNA and CDR2 is YSLEER in the germline V gene. The CDR3 region has the DNA TGCGCCAGCAGCCAAGATGACAGCAGGTACACTGAAGCTTTCTTT. This translates into CASSQDDSRYTEAFF.

This clonotype was seen at least ten times. This sequence joins TRBV5-1 and TRBJ2-3; TRBD1 agrees at 10 bases. Per the germline V gene, CDR1 is SGHRS and CDR2 is YFSETQ. V shed 0 bases, J shed 6 bases, and the junction held 7 bases outside the gene matches. The length of the CDR3 is 16 residues. The CDR3 spells CASSLAGQGLVDTQYF. The CDR3 region has the DNA TGCGCCAGCAGCTTGGCGGGACAGGGGCTCGTCGATACGCAGTATTTT.

This clonotype showed up many times. This rearrangement joins TRBV7-9 to TRBJ2-7; D not certain. This CDR3 contains 14 residues. Trimming shortened V by 2 bases and J by 0 bases, and 8 bases separated the two germline ends. Germline lookup yields CDR1 SEHNR and CDR2 FQNEAQ (reference sequence). CDR3 DNA: TGTGCCAGCAGCTTAACCGTGAGCTCCTACGAGCAGTACTTC. Amino acids: CASSLTVSSYEQYF.

The genes are TRBV7-2 and TRBJ2-5; TRBD2 agrees at 14 bases. V trimming: 5 bases; J trimming: 7 bases; junction bases outside the gene matches: 6. This CDR3 has 15 amino acids. Germline values: CDR1 SGHTA, CDR2 FQGNSA. The CDR3 region has the DNA TGTGCCAGCAGCATCCGACTAGCGGGGGGGGGGACCCAGTACTTC. As protein: CASSIRLAGGGTQYF.

The chain uses TRBV28 and TRBJ1-2; a weak D match, TRBD1 (6 bases). Per the germline V gene, CDR1 is MDHEN and CDR2 is SYDVKM. V was pared by 7 bases and J by 3 bases, with 12 bases between. CDR3 length: 13 residues. The CDR3 loop reads CASITSGDYGYTF. In nucleotides, the CDR3 is TGTGCCAGCATCACGTCAGGGGACTATGGCTACACCTTC.

The V call is TRBV5-1, the J call TRBJ1-3; D gene ambiguous. Trimming removed 4 bases from V and 1 base from J, with 9 bases in between. Germline CDR1 is SGHRS and CDR2 is YFSETQ. The CDR3 is 14 amino acids. The CDR3 DNA reads TGCGCCAGCAGCCCCGGCGGGTCTGGAAACACCATATATTTT. Encoded protein: CASSPGGSGNTIYF.

In this sample, this clonotype turned up a few times. This sequence joins TRBV11-2 and TRBJ2-5, with D maybe TRBD1 (5 bases). Trimming stripped 3 bases from V and 3 bases from J, with 11 bases between. Germline V gene sequence: CDR1 SGHAT, CDR2 FQNNGV. This CDR3 is 14 amino acids long. The CDR3 bases are TGTGCCAGCAGCTTGCACCAGACAGAAGAGACCCAGTACTTC. This translates into CASSLHQTEETQYF.

This clonotype was recorded a few times. One end of the junction is discordant with germline, which a read error may explain. The chain combines TRBV5-1 with TRBJ1-1; D may be TRBD1 (5 bases). CDR1 is SGHRS and CDR2 is YFSETQ in the germline V gene. The CDR3 is made up of 13 amino acids. In DNA, the CDR3 is TGCGCCAGCCGCTTACAGGTGAACACTGAAGCTTTCTTT. This translates into CASRLQVNTEAFF.

In its sample, this clonotype was seen a few times. This chain links TRBV7-9 with TRBJ2-3, with D perhaps matching TRBD2 (5 bases). V lost 5 bases to trimming and J lost 0 bases, with 12 bases between them. The CDR3 has 15 residues. Germline-derived CDR1 and CDR2 are SEHNR and FQNEAQ (reference sequence). DNA for the CDR3: TGTGCCAGCAGCCTGGACGGGAAGAGCACAGATACGCAGTATTTT. It codes for CASSLDGKSTDTQYF. Drawing the rest from reference TRBV7-9 and TRBJ2-3, the complete variable domain is DTGVSQNPRHKITKRGQNVTFRCDPISEHNRLYWYRQTLGQGPEFLTYFQNEAQLEKSRLLSDRFSAERPKGSFSTLEIQRTEQGDSAMYLCASSLDGKSTDTQYFGPGTRLTVL.

This clonotype was detected a few times. J is TRBJ2-7 and V is TRBV9; TRBD1 agrees at 8 bases. The CDR3 loop spans 14 amino acids. Looked up from germline, CDR1 is SGDLS and CDR2 is YYNGEE. V shed 4 bases, J shed 3 bases, and the junction held 6 bases outside the gene matches. The CDR3 nucleotides read TGTGCCAGCAGCCCGACAGGGGCCCACTACGAGCAGTACTTC. Protein sequence: CASSPTGAHYEQYF.

V gene TRBV4-2 combines with J gene TRBJ1-1; 8 bases align to TRBD1. Germline CDR1 and CDR2: LGHNA and YNFKEQ. V lost 5 bases to trimming and J lost 4 bases; unmatched junction nucleotides: 6. This CDR3 contains 14 residues. This CDR3 reads CASSDRGAGTEAFF. In DNA, the CDR3 is TGTGCCAGCAGCGACAGGGGAGCCGGCACTGAAGCTTTCTTT.

J is TRBJ1-5 and V is TRBV20-1; 9 bases fit TRBD1. V trimming: 3 bases; J trimming: 4 bases; junction bases outside the gene matches: 1. This CDR3 is built from 13 residues. Germline V CDR1 and CDR2: DFQATT, SNEGSKA (reference sequence). CDR3 residues: CSARTGGNQPQHF. The CDR3 region has the DNA TGCAGTGCTAGGACAGGGGGTAATCAGCCCCAGCATTTT.